What follows is one TCR beta chain and its context. What it binds is not known. CDR1 is MNHNS, CDR2 SASEGT, per germline. CDR3 size: 17 residues. The ends were cut back, 6 bases at V and 4 bases at J, with 23 bases in the middle. The data derive from a study of post-analysis software for immune sequencing data. Findings and limits, study-wide: Controls had significantly higher normalized Chao1 diversity than multiple sclerosis patients. Relative to controls, patients had about 5 TRBV segments at higher frequency, with TRBV5-6, TRBV5-1 and TRBV20-1 among these.

TCR beta cDNA libraries included unique molecular identifiers. TCRdb analysed the PCR reads with MiXCR anew, one entry per CDR3 protein. The table shows around 710,000 distinct CDR3 sequences, with about half occurring only once. The origin of this receptor is a girl between 5 and 17 years old with multiple sclerosis. Input material: blood. The chain uses TRBV6-1 and TRBJ2-3; possible D gene TRBD1, 6 bases. The DNA of the CDR3 is TGTGCCAGCAGGGTTCGAACCCCCAGGGGTGTAGCAGATACGCAGTATTTT. Translated, it gives CASRVRTPRGVADTQYF.